Described below is a single TCR beta chain sequence and its context. Its specificity is not known. This sample is part of a study of neurological immune-mediated disorders. Study-wide results and caveats: Across subjects, no CDR3 amino acid sequence appeared in expanded clones of more than one subject, a finding that suggested private repertoires in all groups.

The CDR3 extends over 11 amino acids. Trimming left V 6 bases short and J 9 bases short, with 12 bases between. Per the germline V gene, CDR1 is SQVTM and CDR2 is ANQGSEA. Synthesis of cDNA was performed by 5'RACE using 10-nucleotide random UMIs. TCRdb re-called the 5' RACE reads through MiXCR, storing one row per CDR3 protein. Among around 50,000 distinct CDR3 sequences, around a sixth were seen once, and the ten largest hold 4.4%. Among the participants, healthy controls were blood bank volunteers in Maryland, USA. The clonotype originates from a man aged 55 to 70 in good health. The chain uses TRBV29-1 and TRBJ2-1; D possibly corresponds to TRBD2 (6 bases). The sequenced sample was PBMCs. The CDR3 nucleotides read TGCAGCGTCTCTACGGGAGTTGAGCAGTTCTTC. Its translation is CSVSTGVEQFF.